This passage covers 14 T cell receptor beta chains from one sample sequenced in a study of T-cell reconstitution after alpha-beta-depleted transplantation in children. Preparation of the TCRbeta library was carried out with unique molecular identifiers. TCRdb re-called the PCR reads through MiXCR, storing one row per CDR3 protein. The table includes just over 200,000 distinct CDR3 sequences, about 8.4% detected once. This sample comprised PBMCs, mostly from graft donor cells, obtained 360 days after TCRalphabeta/CD19-depleted stem cell transplant. Every receptor here comes from a male patient under 10 years old who had a stem cell transplant for acute myeloid leukemia, so the T cells may come from the graft donor.

The chain has TRBV5-5 and TRBJ2-5; TRBD1 might be the D (5 bases). CDR1 SGHKS and CDR2 YYEKEE come from the germline V gene (reference sequence). CDR3 length equals 18 residues. V dropped 4 bases and J dropped 1 base, with 23 bases sitting between them. The CDR3 is CASSKGRWWQGLQETQYF. The CDR3 DNA sequence: TGTGCCAGCAGCAAGGGTCGTTGGTGGCAGGGCCTCCAAGAGACCCAGTACTTC.

This clonotype was detected ten times or more. The chain uses TRBV2 and TRBJ2-3; D call uncertain. The CDR3 spans 13 residues. Germline-derived CDR1 and CDR2 are SNHLY and FYNNEI. V was cut by 8 bases and J by 1 base, with 10 bases left in between. CDR3 sequence (DNA): TGTGCCAGCCCCAGGAAACGCACAGATACGCAGTATTTT. Amino acid sequence: CASPRKRTDTQYF.

This clonotype was seen repeatedly, ten times or more. The rearrangement joins TRBV20-1 to TRBJ2-5; 8 nucleotides line up with TRBD2. J gave up 2 bases and V 3 bases, and 8 bases lay outside the gene matches. The CDR3 runs 15 residues. Germline V CDR1 and CDR2: DFQATT, SNEGSKA (reference sequence). CDR3 in amino acids: CSASHGGAKQETQYF. CDR3 bases: TGCAGTGCTAGCCACGGGGGGGCAAAGCAAGAGACCCAGTACTTC.

This clonotype has a count of ten or more. The chain employs TRBV5-1 and TRBJ2-5; D gene uncertain. Trimming pared 4 bases from V and 1 base from J, leaving 14 bases between. Germline V gives CDR1 SGHRS, CDR2 YFSETQ. The CDR3 is 15 residues long. CDR3 sequence reads: CASSIIGALQETQYF. The CDR3 DNA sequence: TGCGCCAGCAGCATAATCGGCGCCCTCCAAGAGACCCAGTACTTC.

A few counts support this clonotype. J is TRBJ1-5 and V is TRBV12-3 or TRBV12-4; no definite D call. This CDR3 is 16 amino acids long. V gave up 5 bases and J gave up 3 bases, with 17 bases separating them. The CDR3 region is CASSAVLTGSNQPQHF. CDR3 nucleotide sequence: TGTGCCAGCAGTGCAGTGTTGACGGGATCCAATCAGCCCCAGCATTTT.

This clonotype turned up a few times. The CDR3 DNA follows: TGTGCCAGCAGTTCTAGCGGGGGGGCAAATGAGCAGTTCTTC. Translating it yields CASSSSGGANEQFF. J is TRBJ2-1 and V is TRBV12-3 or TRBV12-4, with 12 bases aligning to TRBD2. CDR3 length: 14 residues. With V trimmed by 4 bases and J by 7 bases, 2 bases remained unmatched.

In this sample, this clonotype turned up many times. CDR3 sequence (DNA): TGTGCCACCTGCCCCACCTTAGCGGGGGGGACGGACACCGGGGAGCTGTTTTTT. Translated: CATCPTLAGGTDTGELFF. V and J are TRBV10-3 and TRBJ2-2; 11 nucleotides match TRBD2. Trimming removed 10 bases from V and 3 bases from J; junction bases left unmatched: 16. The germline V gene has CDR1 ENHRY and CDR2 SYGVKD. The CDR3 has 18 residues.

This clonotype was observed at least ten times. CDR3 coding DNA: TGCGCCAGCAGCTTCGCATCCCAAGAGACCCAGTACTTC. This gives the protein CASSFASQETQYF. The V call is TRBV5-1, the J call TRBJ2-5; D gene uncertain. Germline V gene lookup returns CDR1 SGHRS and CDR2 YFSETQ. The CDR3 spans 13 residues. V shed 2 bases and J shed 1 base, with 6 bases lying between them.

This chain links TRBV12-3 or TRBV12-4 with TRBJ2-1; 11 bases are shared with TRBD2. J was trimmed by 9 bases and V by 6 bases; bases with no gene match: 7. CDR3 length: 14 amino acids. CDR3 sequence (DNA): TGTGCCAGCAGGAAAGTAGCGGGAGGGCTTGAGCAGTTCTTC. Encoded protein: CASRKVAGGLEQFF.

This chain uses TRBV12-5 with TRBJ2-5, with a possible D match to TRBD2 (6 bases). The CDR3 contains 13 residues. V was trimmed by 5 bases and J by 7 bases, leaving 14 bases between them. Germline V lookup: CDR1 LGHNT, CDR2 FRNRAP. The CDR3 sequence: CASGLGLSGTQYF. The CDR3 DNA reads as TGTGCTAGTGGTCTGGGACTTTCGGGGACCCAGTACTTC.

This clonotype came up many times. The V gene is TRBV18, the J gene TRBJ2-7; 9 bases match TRBD1. V dropped 4 bases and J dropped 5; count of bases not matched to a gene: 6. The CDR3 has 14 amino acids. Germline assignment: CDR1 KGHSH and CDR2 LQKENI. The CDR3 region is CASSLPGQGNEQYV. In nucleotides, the CDR3 is TGTGCCAGCTCACTTCCGGGACAGGGAAACGAGCAGTACGTC.

This clonotype was detected once. One end of the junction is discordant with germline, which a read error may explain. The gene calls are TRBV5-1 and TRBJ2-1; the D call may be TRBD1 or TRBD2 (5 bases each). The germline CDR1 and CDR2 sequences are SGHRS and YFSETQ. CDR3 length equals 17 residues. CDR3 protein: CSSSLDFGVQVINEQFF. CDR3 sequence (DNA): TGCTCCAGCAGCTTGGACTTCGGGGTACAGGTGATCAATGAGCAGTTCTTC.

This clonotype was picked up many times. V and J are TRBV12-3 or TRBV12-4 and TRBJ1-4; 8 nucleotides match TRBD1. The trim removed 5 bases at V and 10 bases at J, leaving 12 bases unmatched. The CDR3 is 15 amino acids. CDR3 nucleotides: TGTGCCAGCAGTCTCCGGACAGGGAATTTCGGAAAACTGTTTTTT. It specifies CASSLRTGNFGKLFF.

This clonotype was seen ten or more times. As DNA, the CDR3 is TGCGCCAGCAGCTCCGGGAGCAGGACCTACAATGAGCAGTTCTTC. It translates to CASSSGSRTYNEQFF. The chain uses TRBV5-1 and TRBJ2-1, with a tentative D call TRBD2 (6 bases). This CDR3 has 15 residues. V was trimmed by 3 bases and J by 2 bases, leaving 12 bases between them. From germline, CDR1 is SGHRS and CDR2 YFSETQ.